This TCR beta chain is drawn from a study of cytomegalovirus exposure and HLA in healthy donors. PCR was performed using 60 Vbeta and 13 Jbeta primers. Clones were sequenced by immunoSEQ multiplex PCR, and TCRdb holds only the in-frame ones, with some missing. The sample has around 63,000 clones, approximately 78% seen once. The CDR3 spans 16 residues. V was clipped by 5 bases and J by 0 bases, with 16 bases between them. Germline CDR1 is LNHDA and CDR2 is SQIVND (reference sequence). The chain employs TRBV19 and TRBJ1-1; D is possibly TRBD1 (6 bases). The material sequenced was PBMCs. The TCR comes from a man aged 35-49 years in good health and CMV-seronegative. Written as DNA, the CDR3 is TGTGCCAGTAGTCTAGGACAGACCGGCATGAACACTGAAGCTTTCTTT. Protein product: CASSLGQTGMNTEAFF.